Presented here are 28 T cell receptor beta chains from one specimen sequenced in a study of regulatory T cells in long-lasting Graves disease. The sample's time point: persistent/refractory GD, antithyroid drugs over 5 years with positive TRAb. Following extraction of RNA from PBMCs, that RNA was used to make the TCR library. With iRepertoire HTBI primers and Arm-PCR of CDR3 regions, TCR beta libraries were built. Each CDR3 protein is one row after TCRdb ran MiXCR on the multiplex PCR reads. The table has around 450,000 distinct CDR3 sequences, roughly 21% seen once. The sequencing here drew on peripheral blood mononuclear cells (PBMCs), taken when the disease was refractory, from a patient treated with antithyroid drugs. The receptor source for this set is a female donor with Graves disease.

At least ten counts were recorded for this clonotype. The rearrangement joins TRBV28 to TRBJ2-5; tentative D call: TRBD2 (5 bases). CDR3 size: 16 residues. Germline V gives CDR1 MDHEN, CDR2 SYDVKM. V was pared by 6 bases and J by 2 bases, with 19 bases between. The CDR3 nucleotides are TGTGCCAGCAGCCTTCCGGGGTGGCGGAAACAAGAGACCCAGTACTTC. This codes for CASSLPGWRKQETQYF.

This clonotype was seen ten or more times. The chain links TRBV4-3 to TRBJ2-5; D might be TRBD2 (5 bases). The germline V gene has CDR1 LGHNA and CDR2 YSLEER. Trimming removed 3 bases from V and 5 bases from J, with 13 bases in between. The CDR3 loop spans 14 amino acids. The CDR3 reads CASSHRGGRETQYF. The CDR3 region has the DNA TGCGCCAGCAGCCACAGAGGCGGGCGGGAGACCCAGTACTTC.

The chain has TRBV30 and TRBJ1-5; TRBD1 agrees at 8 bases. The CDR3 extends over 13 amino acids. Looked up from germline, CDR1 is GTSNPN and CDR2 is SVGIG (reference sequence). The junction had 7 bases not matched to a gene; V was cut back by 8 bases and J by 4 bases. This chain's CDR3 is CASDRGANQPQHF. CDR3 DNA: TGTGCCAGTGACAGGGGAGCAAATCAGCCCCAGCATTTT.

The gene calls are TRBV10-3 and TRBJ2-2; D is perhaps TRBD2 (6 bases). V was clipped by 5 bases and J by 4 bases, with 11 bases between them. CDR1 is ENHRY, CDR2 SYGVKD, per germline. The CDR3 is 14 amino acids. The DNA of the CDR3 is TGTGCCATCAGTCTGGGACTCCTCACCGGGGAGCTGTTTTTT. Protein: CAISLGLLTGELFF.

The V gene is TRBV9, the J gene TRBJ1-5; no firm D call. Between the trimmed V and J ends, which lost 0 bases and 3 bases, there was a span of 7 bases. CDR3 length: 14 amino acids. Germline V lookup: CDR1 SGDLS, CDR2 YYNGEE. CDR3 sequence reads: CASSVGADNQPQHF. The CDR3 nucleotides read TGTGCCAGCAGCGTAGGGGCAGACAATCAGCCCCAGCATTTT.

This clonotype came up many times. The chain recombines TRBV18 with TRBJ2-5; D is perhaps TRBD2 (5 bases). V lost 8 bases and J 1 base, leaving 14 bases between the germline ends. Per germline, CDR1 KGHSH and CDR2 LQKENI. This CDR3 comprises 14 residues. CDR3 DNA: TGTGCCAGCAGCCCTCGGGGATCCCAAGAGACCCAGTACTTC. Its translation: CASSPRGSQETQYF.

Worth noting for this clonotype: A much larger clone sits a single nucleotide away, making a read error possible. J is TRBJ1-2 and V is TRBV6-2 or TRBV6-3; no clear D gene. There are 14 residues in the CDR3. Germline loops: CDR1 MNHEY, CDR2 SVGEGT. The CDR3 reads CASSSPAMAGGCTF. The CDR3 bases are TGTGCCAGCAGCTCGCCCGCAATGGCTGGTGGCTGCACCTTC.

This clonotype has more than one count but fewer than ten. The chain links TRBV7-9 to TRBJ1-6; tentatively, D is TRBD1 (5 bases). The CDR3 covers 15 residues. V shed 6 bases and J shed 8 bases, with 17 bases lying between them. From germline, CDR1 is SEHNR and CDR2 FQNEAQ (reference sequence). CDR3 residues: CASRGVATPHSPLHF. As DNA, the CDR3 is TGTGCCAGCAGAGGGGTCGCTACCCCACATTCACCCCTCCACTTT.

This clonotype was detected only a few times. The J gene is TRBJ2-3, the V gene TRBV28; D call uncertain. Germline V CDR1 and CDR2: MDHEN, SYDVKM. The CDR3 extends over 14 amino acids. V shed 3 bases and J shed 0 bases, with 7 bases lying between them. The CDR3 DNA reads as TGTGCCAGCAGTTTTACACCTAGCACAGATACGCAGTATTTT. It specifies CASSFTPSTDTQYF.

There are a few counts of this clonotype. This sequence joins TRBV9 and TRBJ1-2, with a tentative D call TRBD1 (5 bases). Germline V gene data show CDR1 as SGDLS and CDR2 as YYNGEE. Trimming took off 7 bases at V and 8 bases at J, with 15 bases between the two ends. The CDR3 extends over 12 amino acids. CDR3 region: CASATGTGGYTF. CDR3 in DNA: TGTGCCAGCGCTACCGGGACTGGAGGCTACACCTTC.

This clonotype occurred many times. The V and J genes are TRBV20-1 and TRBJ2-7; D is unclear. Germline V gives CDR1 DFQATT, CDR2 SNEGSKA (reference sequence). This CDR3 is built from 15 residues. V was clipped by 4 bases and J by 5 bases, with 21 bases between them. The CDR3 region is CSATRQTKSPDEQYF. CDR3 nucleotides: TGCAGTGCTACCCGCCAAACCAAGTCCCCTGACGAGCAGTACTTC.

This clonotype was detected many times. The chain couples TRBV19 to TRBJ1-2; 10 bases align to TRBD1. The trim removed 7 bases at V and 3 bases at J, leaving 5 bases unmatched. The CDR3 contains 14 residues. In germline, CDR1 is LNHDA, CDR2 SQIVND (reference sequence). In nucleotides, the CDR3 is TGTGCCAGTATGGGACAGGGGAGGGACTATGGCTACACCTTC. As protein: CASMGQGRDYGYTF.

The chain uses TRBV19 and TRBJ2-5; TRBD1 aligns across 10 bases. The ends lost 9 bases at V and 2 bases at J; junction bases unmatched: 3. Germline loops: CDR1 LNHDA, CDR2 SQIVND (reference sequence). The CDR3 runs to 13 residues. The chain's CDR3 is CASEGQGQETQYF. CDR3 coding DNA: TGTGCCAGCGAGGGACAGGGGCAAGAGACCCAGTACTTC.

This chain links TRBV6-2 or TRBV6-3 with TRBJ2-7, with D maybe TRBD1 (5 bases). The CDR3 sequence is 14 residues long. Trimming took off 0 bases at V and 3 bases at J, with 9 bases between the two ends. CDR1 MNHEY and CDR2 SVGEGT come from the germline V gene. Here the CDR3 DNA reads TGTGCCAGCAGTTACTCGAGACAGAGCTACGAGCAGTACTTC. Amino acids: CASSYSRQSYEQYF.

V and J are TRBV28 and TRBJ2-1; 8 bases match TRBD1. The V segment lost 6 bases and the J segment 9 bases; nucleotides outside the gene matches: 10. Per germline, CDR1 MDHEN and CDR2 SYDVKM. The CDR3 covers 14 residues. For the CDR3, the DNA is TGTGCCAGCAGACCCTGGACAGGGAGGTCTGAGCAGTTCTTC. The encoded protein is CASRPWTGRSEQFF.

The chain employs TRBV15 and TRBJ1-1, with a tentative D call TRBD1 (6 bases). Trimming removed 0 bases from V and 1 base from J, with 9 bases in between. Germline CDR1 is LNHNV and CDR2 is YYDKDF (reference sequence). The CDR3 has 15 amino acids. The CDR3 region has the DNA TGTGCCACCAGCAGAGATGAGGGACAGAACACTGAAGCTTTCTTT. Amino acid sequence: CATSRDEGQNTEAFF.

The V and J genes are TRBV19 and TRBJ2-5; 9 positions agree with TRBD1. The V and J ends lost 6 bases and 5 bases, in that order; junction bases with no gene match: 16. Germline lookup yields CDR1 LNHDA and CDR2 SQIVND (reference sequence). The CDR3 is 17 amino acids. DNA of the CDR3: TGTGCCAGTAGCCGATATCCCCCGGGACAGGGATCGGAGACCCAGTACTTC. It yields the protein CASSRYPPGQGSETQYF.

CDR3 in DNA: TGTGCCAGCTCCTCGGGCGACAGGGAACGGGAGCAGTACTTC. This encodes CASSSGDREREQYF. V is TRBV6-1 and J is TRBJ2-7; 7 bases are a match to TRBD1. CDR1 is MNHNS, CDR2 SASEGT, per germline. The CDR3 totals 14 residues. V lost 8 bases, J lost 7 bases, and 14 bases stayed unmatched.

About this clonotype: This sequence may be a read error, since a much larger clone differs from it by one base. This CDR3 fails to terminate in the conserved phenylalanine or tryptophan, so it likely reflects a read error. The CDR3 here is CASSYSEAGNTGELFS. The CDR3 DNA follows: TGTGCCAGCAGTTACTCCGAGGCGGGAAACACCGGGGAGCTGTTTTCT. The chain joins TRBV6-5 to TRBJ2-2; maybe TRBD2 (6 bases). Trimming left V 0 bases short and J 2 bases short, with 10 bases between. The CDR3 has 16 residues. The germline gives CDR1 MNHEY, CDR2 SVGAGI.

With regard to this clonotype: This may stem from a read error, because a much larger clone lies one nucleotide away. V is TRBV11-1 and J is TRBJ1-1; unclear D gene. The CDR3 has 16 residues. V was shortened by 1 base and J by 1 base, with 13 bases between the two germline ends. CDR1 SGHAT and CDR2 FQDESV come from the germline V gene (reference sequence). The CDR3 coding sequence is TGTGCCAGCAGCTTAGTGAGTAGGGTCACGAACACTGAAGCTTTCTTT. It yields the protein CASSLVSRVTNTEAFF.

This clonotype occurred many times. V usage is TRBV7-3 and J usage is TRBJ1-1; a possible D gene is TRBD1 (5 bases). V dropped 5 bases and J dropped 4 bases, with 17 bases sitting between them. The CDR3 is made up of 15 amino acids. Germline V gives CDR1 SGHTA, CDR2 FQGTGA. The DNA of the CDR3 is TGTGCCAGCAGCCTAAGGAGGGGATTGGGCACTGAAGCTTTCTTT. Amino acid sequence: CASSLRRGLGTEAFF.

This clonotype has ten or more counts. J is TRBJ1-1 and V is TRBV27; D is unclear. CDR3 length: 14 amino acids. The V end lost 3 bases, the J end lost 1 base, and 9 bases lay between the germline ends. Germline V gene lookup returns CDR1 MNHEY and CDR2 SMNVEV (reference sequence). The CDR3 nucleotides read TGTGCCAGCAGTTTCCACGGGCAGAACACTGAAGCTTTCTTT. Protein: CASSFHGQNTEAFF.

J is TRBJ2-2 and V is TRBV6-5; 7 nucleotides match TRBD1. Germline V gene lookup returns CDR1 MNHEY and CDR2 SVGAGI. The CDR3 length is 15 residues. Trimming cost V 2 bases and J 7 bases; bases outside gene matches: 7. This CDR3 reads CASSYRGQGGGELFF. The DNA for the CDR3 is TGTGCCAGCAGTTACAGGGGGCAGGGTGGCGGGGAGCTGTTTTTT.

Ten or more counts support this clonotype. This chain uses TRBV7-9 with TRBJ2-5; D perhaps matches TRBD1 (5 bases). V was clipped by 6 bases and J by 7 bases, with 21 bases between them. Germline loops: CDR1 SEHNR, CDR2 FQNEAQ (reference sequence). CDR3 size: 15 residues. This CDR3 is CASRNPGLSNGTQYF. For the CDR3, the DNA is TGTGCCAGCAGGAACCCAGGGTTATCAAATGGGACCCAGTACTTC.

The CDR3: CASFESQNTEAFF. CDR3 nucleotide sequence: TGTGCCAGCTTTGAGTCTCAGAACACTGAAGCTTTCTTT. The rearrangement links TRBV18 to TRBJ1-1; D not certain. The CDR3 is 13 amino acids. V lost 7 bases and J 1 base, leaving 10 bases between the germline ends. Per germline, CDR1 KGHSH and CDR2 LQKENI.

V and J are TRBV4-2 and TRBJ1-5; D is unresolved. The CDR3 consists of 15 residues. The ends were cut back, 0 bases at V and 0 bases at J, with 6 bases in the middle. Per the germline V gene, CDR1 is LGHNA and CDR2 is YNFKEQ. The chain's CDR3 is CASSQEQYSNQPQHF. Written as DNA, the CDR3 is TGTGCCAGCAGCCAAGAACAGTATAGCAATCAGCCCCAGCATTTT.

This chain joins TRBV6-9 and TRBJ2-1; 16 nucleotides line up with TRBD2. CDR1 is MNHGY, CDR2 SVAAGI, per germline. V lost 3 bases and J lost 9; bases outside the gene matches: 11. The CDR3 extends over 18 amino acids. The CDR3 loop is CASSYTTPGLAGGVEQFF. The CDR3 DNA sequence: TGTGCCAGCAGTTACACAACGCCGGGACTAGCGGGGGGGGTTGAGCAGTTCTTC.

The chain joins TRBV7-2 to TRBJ2-7; 9 bases are shared with TRBD1. This CDR3 is 15 amino acids long. The germline gives CDR1 SGHTA, CDR2 FQGNSA. J gave up 3 bases and V 1 base, and 4 bases lay outside the gene matches. CDR3 protein: CASSLEGTGFYEQYF. The CDR3 DNA reads TGTGCCAGCAGCTTAGAAGGGACAGGGTTCTACGAGCAGTACTTC.